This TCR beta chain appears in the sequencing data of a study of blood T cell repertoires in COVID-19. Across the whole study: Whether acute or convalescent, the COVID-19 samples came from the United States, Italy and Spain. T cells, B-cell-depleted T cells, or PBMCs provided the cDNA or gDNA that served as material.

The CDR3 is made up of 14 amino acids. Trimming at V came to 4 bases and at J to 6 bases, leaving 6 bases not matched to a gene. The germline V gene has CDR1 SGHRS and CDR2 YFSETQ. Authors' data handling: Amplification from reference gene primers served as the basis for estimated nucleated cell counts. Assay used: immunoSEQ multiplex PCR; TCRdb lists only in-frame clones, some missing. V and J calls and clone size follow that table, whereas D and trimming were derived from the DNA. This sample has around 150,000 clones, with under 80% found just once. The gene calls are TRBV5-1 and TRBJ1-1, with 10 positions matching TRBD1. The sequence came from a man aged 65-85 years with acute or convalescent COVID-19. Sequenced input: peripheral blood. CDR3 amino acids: CASSRPGTGAEAFF. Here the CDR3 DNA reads TGCGCCAGCAGCCGACCTGGGACAGGGGCTGAAGCTTTCTTT.